These T cell receptor beta chains were read from a single sample in a study of post-analysis software for immune sequencing data. TCRdb called the PCR reads again in MiXCR, with one record for every CDR3 protein. The sample holds 380,000 or so distinct CDR3 sequences; approximately 38% are singletons and the top ten take 13%. The source material was blood. These receptors were taken from a girl aged 10 to 17 with multiple sclerosis. Each CDR3 is given with its conserved first and last residue. Each record gives: clone size, J gene, V gene, D gene, CDR3 protein, CDR3 DNA. D genes are given only for firm matches. Only part of the rows carry a size: once, few, many, or a class if the clone is expanded.

.,TRBJ2-7,TRBV6-1,TRBD2,CASSEVAGGSSPEQYF,TGTGCCAGCAGTGAAGTGGCGGGGGGCTCCTCTCCCGAGCAGTACTTC
many,TRBJ2-4,TRBV20-1,TRBD2,CSARASETSGGRYIQYF,TGCAGTGCTAGAGCGTCGGAGACTAGCGGGGGAAGGTACATTCAGTACTTC
.,TRBJ2-5,TRBV7-2,.,CASSPQGVGTQYF,TGTGCCAGCAGCCCCCAGGGAGTCGGGACCCAGTACTTC
.,TRBJ2-5,TRBV7-6,TRBD2,CASSSQAGAFQETQYF,TGTGCCAGCAGCTCTCAAGCGGGGGCCTTCCAAGAGACCCAGTACTTC
.,TRBJ1-6,TRBV28,.,CASSMTADNSPLHF,TGTGCCAGCAGTATGACAGCAGATAATTCACCCCTCCACTTT
.,TRBJ1-1,TRBV6-2/TRBV6-3,.,CASIRTNMNTEAFF,TGTGCCAGCATACGGACTAACATGAACACTGAAGCTTTCTTT
.,TRBJ1-5,TRBV12-3/TRBV12-4,.,CASSTGPTAPQHF,TGTGCCAGCAGTACAGGTCCCACCGCGCCCCAGCATTTT
few,TRBJ2-7,TRBV12-3/TRBV12-4,.,CASKPQLGYEQYF,TGTGCCAGCAAACCCCAGCTGGGCTACGAGCAGTACTTC
.,TRBJ1-2,TRBV12-3/TRBV12-4,.,CASSATSRGPYGYTF,TGTGCCAGCAGTGCGACCTCGAGGGGACCCTATGGCTACACCTTC
.,TRBJ1-5,TRBV5-5,.,CASSSRNSYSNQPQHF,TGTGCCAGCAGCTCCCGGAACTCCTATAGCAATCAGCCCCAGCATTTT
.,TRBJ2-1,TRBV5-1,.,CASREVPSYNEQFF,TGCGCCAGCAGGGAGGTCCCTTCCTACAATGAGCAGTTCTTC
.,TRBJ2-5,TRBV18,TRBD2,CASSPPRAGGQETQYF,TGTGCCAGCTCACCACCGAGGGCCGGGGGGCAAGAGACCCAGTACTTC
.,TRBJ1-5,TRBV6-5,.,CASSPREAEAQHF,TGTGCCAGCAGTCCTCGGGAGGCAGAGGCCCAGCATTTT
.,TRBJ2-7,TRBV9,TRBD1,CASSVGTGGTYEQYF,TGTGCCAGCAGCGTCGGGACAGGGGGGACCTACGAGCAGTACTTC
many,TRBJ2-5,TRBV12-3/TRBV12-4,TRBD2,CASWSGGGETQYF,TGTGCCAGCTGGAGCGGGGGGGGAGAGACCCAGTACTTC
.,TRBJ2-7,TRBV3-1,.,CASSQDFEAFYEQYF,TGTGCCAGCAGCCAAGATTTTGAGGCGTTCTACGAGCAGTACTTC